A single sample is the source of the 24 T cell receptor beta chains below, sequenced in a study of tumour-infiltrating T cells in Burkitt lymphoma. TCRdb keeps only in-frame clones here, not all; method: immunoSEQ multiplex PCR. The sample lists 12,000 to 15,000 clones, more than 60% seen once, with less than 9.5% in the top ten. Sequences were obtained from tumor tissue. Receptors were obtained from a human donor with diffuse large B-cell lymphoma.

This sequence joins TRBV11-3 and TRBJ2-2, with a weak D call TRBD2 (5 bases). The germline V and J ends were trimmed by 4 bases and 2 bases, with 11 bases remaining between them. This CDR3 contains 15 residues. Germline CDR1 and CDR2: SGHNT and YENEEA. The CDR3 reads CASSSEEQNTGELFF. CDR3 nucleotides: TGTGCCAGCAGCTCGGAGGAACAAAACACCGGGGAGCTGTTTTTT. Filled out from reference TRBV11-3 and TRBJ2-2, the complete variable domain reads EAGVVQSPRYKIIEKKQPVAFWCNPISGHNTLYWYLQNLGQGPELLIRYENEEAVDDSQLPKDRFSAERLKGVDSTLKIQPAELGDSAVYLCASSSEEQNTGELFFGEGSRLTVL.

The chain is built from TRBV9 and TRBJ2-7; 12 bases are a match to TRBD2. V was pared by 0 bases and J by 4 bases, with 8 bases of the junction left unmatched. CDR1 and CDR2 from the germline V gene are SGDLS and YYNGEE. The CDR3 runs to 17 residues. The CDR3 DNA is TGTGCCAGCAGCGTAGAGGGGACTAGCGGGTCTGGGTACGAGCAGTACTTC. It yields the protein CASSVEGTSGSGYEQYF. The full variable domain, with the rest looked up from reference TRBV9 and TRBJ2-7, is DSGVTQTPKHLITATGQRVTLRCSPRSGDLSVYWYQQSLDQGLQFLIQYYNGEERAKGNILERFSAQQFPDLHSELNLSSLELGDSALYFCASSVEGTSGSGYEQYFGPGTRLTVT.

J is TRBJ2-7 and V is TRBV28; 8 bases line up with TRBD1. V was pared by 6 bases and J by 5 bases, with 6 bases of the junction left unmatched. Germline CDR1 and CDR2: MDHEN and SYDVKM. This CDR3 spans 13 amino acids. CDR3 residues: CASSRPTGDEQYF. The CDR3 DNA reads TGTGCCAGCAGCCGACCGACAGGGGACGAGCAGTACTTC.

The gene calls are TRBV6-5 and TRBJ2-7; 9 bases agree with TRBD2. V gave up 0 bases and J gave up 4 bases; unmatched junction bases: 7. The CDR3 has 16 amino acids. CDR1 is MNHEY and CDR2 is SVGAGI in the germline V gene. The CDR3 reads CASSYSLLAGRYEQYF. CDR3 sequence (DNA): TGTGCCAGCAGTTACTCCCTCCTAGCGGGAAGGTACGAGCAGTACTTC.

V usage is TRBV7-8 and J usage is TRBJ2-5, with 8 bases lining up with TRBD1. The junction had 9 bases not matched to a gene; V was cut back by 4 bases and J by 5 bases. The CDR3 extends over 15 amino acids. Germline assignment: CDR1 SGHVS and CDR2 FQNEAQ. DNA of the CDR3: TGTGCCAGCAGCTCAGACGACAGGGGCTGGGAGACCCAGTACTTC. Amino acid sequence: CASSSDDRGWETQYF.

V and J are TRBV13 and TRBJ2-7, with 10 positions matching TRBD2. Per germline, CDR1 PRHDT and CDR2 FYEKMQ (reference sequence). This CDR3 spans 18 amino acids. The ends lost 2 bases at V and 4 bases at J; junction bases unmatched: 14. The DNA of the CDR3 is TGTGCCAGCAGCTTATTTGCTATGAGCGGGAGGGCCGAATACGAGCAGTACTTC. Amino acids: CASSLFAMSGRAEYEQYF.

The chain has TRBV19 and TRBJ1-1; no reliable D call. The CDR3 loop spans 12 amino acids. The V and J ends lost 2 bases and 6 bases respectively, with 7 bases between them. Germline loops: CDR1 LNHDA, CDR2 SQIVND (reference sequence). DNA of the CDR3: TGTGCCAGTAGTATAAGACCCGCTGAAGCTTTCTTT. It codes for CASSIRPAEAFF.

The V gene is TRBV15, the J gene TRBJ2-3; TRBD2 might be the D (6 bases). Germline V gene lookup returns CDR1 LNHNV and CDR2 YYDKDF (reference sequence). V was shortened by 0 bases and J by 1 base, with 17 bases between the two germline ends. The CDR3 contains 18 residues. In DNA, the CDR3 is TGTGCCACCAGCAGAGATAGCGGTGGTCTGAAGGGCACAGATACGCAGTATTTT. Translated: CATSRDSGGLKGTDTQYF.

The chain is built from TRBV5-4 and TRBJ2-3; D is undetermined. Deletions cut 1 base from V and 0 bases from J, with 6 bases between. Germline V gives CDR1 SGHNT, CDR2 YYREEE (reference sequence). The CDR3 is 14 amino acids. CDR3: CASSLTGSTDTQYF. The DNA of the CDR3 is TGTGCCAGCAGCTTGACCGGGAGCACAGATACGCAGTATTTT. Combining the CDR3 with reference TRBV5-4 and TRBJ2-3 gives the whole variable domain ETGVTQSPTHLIKTRGQQVTLRCSSQSGHNTVSWYQQALGQGPQFIFQYYREEENGRGNFPPRFSGLQFPNYSSELNVNALELDDSALYLCASSLTGSTDTQYFGPGTRLTVL.

The chain is built from TRBV28 and TRBJ1-1, with a possible D match to TRBD1 (6 bases). This CDR3 has 13 amino acids. V was trimmed by 7 bases and J by 1 base, leaving 10 bases between them. From germline, CDR1 is MDHEN and CDR2 SYDVKM. CDR3 nucleotide sequence: TGTGCCAGCATCGGACAGCCGAACACTGAAGCTTTCTTT. This sequence encodes CASIGQPNTEAFF.

This chain joins TRBV6-5 and TRBJ2-7; 12 positions agree with TRBD2. Germline values: CDR1 MNHEY, CDR2 SVGAGI. The length of the CDR3 is 13 residues. J lost 9 bases, V lost 5 bases, and 5 bases had no gene match. CDR3 sequence reads: CASSRLAGVGQYF. The CDR3 DNA follows: TGTGCCAGCAGTAGACTAGCGGGAGTTGGGCAGTACTTC.

The genes are TRBV11-3 and TRBJ1-1, with D possibly being TRBD1 (5 bases). V was clipped by 2 bases and J by 7 bases, with 20 bases between them. CDR3 length equals 16 residues. Per the germline V gene, CDR1 is SGHNT and CDR2 is YENEEA. The DNA for the CDR3 is TGTGCCAGCAGCTTAAATCGATTTGGGGCTGCAGATGAAGCTTTCTTT. This encodes CASSLNRFGAADEAFF.

Regarding this clone: This likely came from a read error, as a far larger clone is one base away. The genes are TRBV2 and TRBJ2-5; a possible D gene is TRBD2 (5 bases). Looked up from germline, CDR1 is SNHLY and CDR2 is FYNNEI. The CDR3 runs to 12 residues. CDR3 region: CASRQGGEIQYF. DNA for the CDR3: TGTGCCAGCCGTCAAGGAGGCGAGATCCAGTACTTC.

The chain joins TRBV19 to TRBJ2-1; 10 bases map to TRBD2. The ends lost 8 bases at V and 9 bases at J; junction bases unmatched: 7. The germline V gene encodes CDR1 LNHDA and CDR2 SQIVND (reference sequence). The CDR3 is made up of 13 amino acids. For the CDR3, the DNA is TGTGCCAGTGAGGGGCCTAGCGGGAGTGAGCAGTTCTTC. Its protein product is CASEGPSGSEQFF.

This chain links TRBV5-6 with TRBJ2-5; 7 nucleotides match TRBD1. Germline CDR1 is SGHDT and CDR2 is YYEEEE. The CDR3 extends over 14 amino acids. V lost 1 base, J lost 4 bases, and 4 bases stayed unmatched. The CDR3 DNA is TGTGCCAGCAGCTTGCCCAGACAGGGAGAGACCCAGTACTTC. This codes for CASSLPRQGETQYF.

The V and J genes are TRBV5-1 and TRBJ2-1, with 9 bases fitting TRBD2. CDR3 length: 16 residues. V was clipped by 1 base and J by 6 bases; unmatched bases: 8. Per the germline V gene, CDR1 is SGHRS and CDR2 is YFSETQ. The CDR3: CASSLSGSGRPNEQFF. As DNA, the CDR3 is TGCGCCAGCAGCTTGTCTGGTAGCGGGAGACCCAATGAGCAGTTCTTC.

The rearrangement links TRBV14 to TRBJ1-1; D gene uncertain. Germline V gene data show CDR1 as SGHDN and CDR2 as FVKESK. CDR3 length equals 15 residues. Trimming took 4 bases from V and 1 from J, leaving 13 bases between them. The CDR3 sequence is CASSRQRGRNTEAFF. CDR3 sequence (DNA): TGTGCCAGCAGCCGACAAAGAGGCCGGAACACTGAAGCTTTCTTT.

The V and J genes are TRBV5-6 and TRBJ1-1; 7 bases fit TRBD1. V lost 3 bases, J lost 5 bases, and 10 bases stayed unmatched. Per the germline V gene, CDR1 is SGHDT and CDR2 is YYEEEE. The CDR3 is 15 residues long. CDR3 DNA: TGTGCCAGCAGCTCCACTCCAGGGGGTGGGACTGAAGCTTTCTTT. Its protein is CASSSTPGGGTEAFF.

The chain's CDR3 is CAWSLGGTGELFF. The CDR3 nucleotides read TGTGCCTGGAGCCTAGGGGGCACCGGGGAGCTGTTTTTT. The chain uses TRBV30 and TRBJ2-2, with D perhaps TRBD1 (6 bases). CDR3 length: 13 amino acids. Per the germline V gene, CDR1 is GTSNPN and CDR2 is SVGIG (reference sequence). Trimming stripped 3 bases from V and 4 bases from J, with 9 bases between.

The CDR3 sequence: CASSKAQGSDTEAFF. The CDR3 bases are TGTGCCAGCAGCAAAGCGCAAGGGTCCGACACTGAAGCTTTCTTT. V is TRBV21-1 and J is TRBJ1-1. TRBV21-1 is a known pseudogene. CDR3 length: 15 amino acids.

The chain employs TRBV2 and TRBJ2-6; D tentatively reads TRBD1 or TRBD2 (6 bases each). Deletions cut 8 bases from V and 3 bases from J, with 17 bases between. Germline CDR1 and CDR2: SNHLY and FYNNEI. The CDR3 length is 16 residues. CDR3 nucleotide sequence: TGTGCCAGCTTTCGGAGGGCAGGGGATGGGGCCAACGTCCTGACTTTC. Translated: CASFRRAGDGANVLTF.

The chain couples TRBV6-5 to TRBJ2-2; D unresolved. CDR1 is MNHEY and CDR2 is SVGAGI in the germline V gene. Trimming left V 6 bases short and J 6 bases short, with 8 bases between. This CDR3 has 12 amino acids. CDR3 sequence: CASSPYSGELFF. CDR3 DNA: TGTGCCAGCAGCCCCTACTCCGGGGAGCTGTTTTTT.

The rearrangement joins TRBV5-4 to TRBJ1-1; D gene uncertain. From germline, CDR1 is SGHNT and CDR2 YYREEE (reference sequence). V lost 3 bases to trimming and J lost 1 base, with 4 bases between them. This CDR3 is built from 12 residues. The CDR3 reads CASSWGNTEAFF. The DNA of the CDR3 is TGTGCCAGCAGCTGGGGGAACACTGAAGCTTTCTTT.

The chain combines TRBV9 with TRBJ2-2, with TRBD1 matching over 9 bases. Trimming took 3 bases from V and 4 from J; bases not matched to a gene: 7. The length of the CDR3 is 16 residues. Germline assignment: CDR1 SGDLS and CDR2 YYNGEE. The CDR3 here is CASSAGQGIGTGELFF. The DNA of the CDR3 is TGTGCCAGCAGCGCGGGACAGGGAATCGGCACCGGGGAGCTGTTTTTT.